The 17 T cell receptor beta chains below all came from one sample that was sequenced in a study of T cells in Graves' hyperthyroidism and ophthalmopathy. Amplified TCR beta CDR3 regions came from RNA transcripts. A first-round RT-PCR of the TCR CDR3 used the HTBI primer set. TCRdb redid the calling of the multiplex PCR reads with MiXCR, one entry per CDR3 protein. The sample has 490,000 or so distinct CDR3 sequences, roughly 45% seen once. Material: peripheral blood or thyroid tissue (not recorded which). The receptors were sampled from an adult woman with Graves' disease, either hyperthyroidism or ophthalmopathy (not recorded which).

This chain connects TRBV29-1 to TRBJ1-2, with TRBD1 matching 7 bases. Unmatched junction bases numbered 6, after V lost 7 bases and J lost 1 base. The CDR3 has 13 amino acids. The V gene's germline CDR1 is SQVTM and CDR2 ANQGSEA. CDR3 protein: CSASDRVNYGYTF. The CDR3 DNA sequence: TGCAGCGCTTCAGACAGGGTTAACTATGGCTACACCTTC.

This chain connects TRBV7-8 to TRBJ2-2; TRBD1 is a possible D gene (6 bases). CDR1 SGHVS and CDR2 FQNEAQ come from the germline V gene. The length of the CDR3 is 12 residues. V shed 5 bases and J shed 8 bases, with 9 bases lying between them. CDR3 in amino acids: CASSKQGGELFF. The CDR3 DNA is TGTGCCAGCAGCAAACAGGGAGGGGAGCTGTTTTTT.

This clonotype was detected many times. The V call is TRBV20-1, the J call TRBJ1-3; D remains ambiguous. Trimming cost V 7 bases and J 2 bases, with 12 bases left between them. This CDR3 spans 13 amino acids. Germline assignment: CDR1 DFQATT and CDR2 SNEGSKA (reference sequence). For the CDR3, the DNA is TGCAGTGGACGGTCAAGGACTGGAAACACCATATATTTT. Translating it yields CSGRSRTGNTIYF.

J is TRBJ1-4 and V is TRBV15, with unresolved D. The V end lost 3 bases, the J end lost 5 bases, and 7 bases lay between the germline ends. Germline V CDR1 and CDR2: LNHNV, YYDKDF (reference sequence). This CDR3 comprises 13 residues. CDR3 DNA sequence: TGTGCCACCAGCAGGGAACCCAATGAAAAACTGTTTTTT. Translated, it gives CATSREPNEKLFF.

The gene calls are TRBV20-1 and TRBJ1-2; D is uncertain. The CDR3 contains 14 residues. The ends were cut back, 5 bases at V and 8 bases at J, with 21 bases in the middle. Germline CDR1 reads DFQATT; CDR2 reads SNEGSKA (reference sequence). This CDR3 is CSARTLGSTSGYTF. The CDR3 nucleotides read TGCAGTGCTCGGACCCTGGGCTCGACTAGCGGCTACACCTTC.

The gene calls are TRBV10-3 and TRBJ1-6, with 8 positions matching TRBD1. The CDR3 consists of 12 residues. V lost 10 bases and J lost 8; bases outside the gene matches: 4. Germline CDR1 and CDR2: ENHRY and SYGVKD. Here the CDR3 DNA reads TGTGCCACTGCGACAGGGGATTCACCCCTCCACTTT. This encodes CATATGDSPLHF.

The chain uses TRBV20-1 and TRBJ2-3; TRBD2 matches at 8 bases. With V trimmed by 3 bases and J by 0 bases, 11 bases remained unmatched. From germline, CDR1 is DFQATT and CDR2 SNEGSKA (reference sequence). The CDR3 sequence is 17 residues long. The CDR3 protein is CSARSGLGVSSTDTQYF. In nucleotides, the CDR3 is TGCAGTGCTAGGTCGGGACTAGGTGTCTCTAGCACAGATACGCAGTATTTT.

This clonotype was seen at least ten times. The chain employs TRBV7-9 and TRBJ1-2; 9 bases line up with TRBD1. Trimming removed 5 bases from V and 6 bases from J; junction bases left unmatched: 7. Germline V lookup: CDR1 SEHNR, CDR2 FQNEAQ (reference sequence). This CDR3 is built from 14 residues. CDR3 in amino acids: CASSPPRTGDGYTF. In nucleotides, the CDR3 is TGTGCCAGCAGCCCGCCGAGGACAGGGGATGGCTACACCTTC.

This clonotype was counted ten times or more. The chain is built from TRBV12-3 or TRBV12-4 and TRBJ2-7; 11 nucleotides line up with TRBD1. The CDR3 extends over 16 amino acids. V shed 6 bases and J 2 bases; nucleotides not matched to a gene: 9. CDR3 loop: CASSRGDRGTAYEQYF. CDR3 nucleotides: TGTGCCAGCAGCCGAGGGGACAGGGGGACAGCCTACGAGCAGTACTTC.

This clonotype has ten or more counts. V and J are TRBV5-6 and TRBJ1-1; D ambiguous. The CDR3 length is 14 residues. Germline CDR1 SGHDT, CDR2 YYEEEE. The DNA of the CDR3 is TGTGCGTTTAGCCATGGCCAGGCGTCCGCTGAAGCTTTCTTT. This sequence encodes CAFSHGQASAEAFF.

This clonotype was detected once. The chain uses TRBV9 and TRBJ2-7; TRBD1 matches at 10 bases. Per the germline V gene, CDR1 is SGDLS and CDR2 is YYNGEE. The CDR3 spans 14 residues. The ends lost 7 bases at V and 7 bases at J; junction bases unmatched: 11. The CDR3 coding sequence is TGTGCCAGCTCACCCGGGACAGGGGCTGTGGAGCAGTACTTC. Residues: CASSPGTGAVEQYF.

Of note for this clonotype: A read error may produce the germline difference seen at one junction end. The CDR3 spells CASGPEAF. CDR3 coding DNA: TGTGCCAGCGGCCCGGAAGCTTTC. The J gene is TRBJ2-6, the V gene TRBV7-2; D not certain. Germline CDR1 is SGHTA and CDR2 is FQGNSA. This CDR3 is built from 8 residues.

The chain is built from TRBV7-9 and TRBJ2-6, with D tentatively TRBD1 (5 bases). V lost 8 bases, J lost 0 bases, and 17 bases lay in between. CDR1 and CDR2 (germline): SEHNR, FQNEAQ (reference sequence). This CDR3 is built from 17 residues. This chain's CDR3 is CASSPRAGYSGANVLTF. The DNA for the CDR3 is TGTGCCAGCTCACCCCGAGCAGGGTACTCTGGGGCCAACGTCCTGACTTTC.

The gene calls are TRBV7-8 and TRBJ1-3, with D possibly being TRBD1 (6 bases). Germline CDR1 reads SGHVS; CDR2 reads FQNEAQ. V was cut by 5 bases and J by 2 bases, with 10 bases left in between. There are 14 residues in the CDR3. As DNA, the CDR3 is TGTGCCAGCAGCCGAGGGGGACCTGGAAACACCATATATTTT. Protein: CASSRGGPGNTIYF.

The J gene is TRBJ1-2, the V gene TRBV29-1; D call uncertain. V lost 4 bases and J 3 bases, leaving 9 bases between the germline ends. Germline assignment: CDR1 SQVTM and CDR2 ANQGSEA. The CDR3 loop spans 12 amino acids. The chain's CDR3 is CSVGAADYGYTF. The CDR3 DNA sequence: TGCAGCGTTGGGGCCGCGGACTATGGCTACACCTTC.

The chain couples TRBV9 to TRBJ1-3; no clear D. The V end lost 7 bases, the J end lost 0 bases, and 14 bases lay between the germline ends. CDR3 length: 15 residues. The germline V gene encodes CDR1 SGDLS and CDR2 YYNGEE. CDR3 loop: CASGFTMDSGNTIYF. CDR3 sequence (DNA): TGTGCCAGCGGGTTTACGATGGACTCTGGAAACACCATATATTTT.

The V call is TRBV7-9, the J call TRBJ1-1; D is possibly TRBD1 (5 bases). Trimming shortened V by 5 bases and J by 3 bases, and 13 bases separated the two germline ends. The germline gives CDR1 SEHNR, CDR2 FQNEAQ (reference sequence). The CDR3 has 14 residues. The DNA for the CDR3 is TGTGCCAGCAGCCACCGGGAGGGGCACACTGAAGCTTTCTTT. It is translated as CASSHREGHTEAFF.